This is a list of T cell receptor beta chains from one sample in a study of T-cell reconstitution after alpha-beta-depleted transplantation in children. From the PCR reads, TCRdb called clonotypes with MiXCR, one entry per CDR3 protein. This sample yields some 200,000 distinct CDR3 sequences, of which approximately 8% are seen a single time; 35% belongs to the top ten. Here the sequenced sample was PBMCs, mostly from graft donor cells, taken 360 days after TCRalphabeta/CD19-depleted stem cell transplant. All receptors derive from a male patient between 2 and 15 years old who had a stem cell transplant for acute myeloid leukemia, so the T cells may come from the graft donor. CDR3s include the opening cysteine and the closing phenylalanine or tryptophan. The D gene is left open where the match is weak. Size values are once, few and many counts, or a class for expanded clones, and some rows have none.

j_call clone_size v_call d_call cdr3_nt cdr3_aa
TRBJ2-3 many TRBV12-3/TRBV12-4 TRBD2 TGTGCCAGCACCCGAGGTAGCGGGGCGTACACAGATACGCAGTATTTT CASTRGSGAYTDTQYF
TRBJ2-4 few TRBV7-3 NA TGTGCCAGCAGCCGGGACGGAACAGCCAAAAACATTCAGTACTTC CASSRDGTAKNIQYF
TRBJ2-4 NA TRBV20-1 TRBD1 TGCAGTGCACTTGACAGGGCGCTAGCCAAAAACATTCAGTACTTC CSALDRALAKNIQYF
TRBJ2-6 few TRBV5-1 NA TGCGCCAGCAGCTTGGTGGGGACGTCCGGGGCCAACGTCCTGACTTTC CASSLVGTSGANVLTF
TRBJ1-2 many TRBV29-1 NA TGCAGCGTTGAACCGGGGAAGAGGGGCTACACCTTC CSVEPGKRGYTF
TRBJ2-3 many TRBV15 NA TGTGCCACCAGCTCCCCCCCGGAGGGGATAGATACGCAGTATTTT CATSSPPEGIDTQYF
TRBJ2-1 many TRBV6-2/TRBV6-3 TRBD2 TGTGCCAGCAGTGGACTAGCGGGACAGGTTGACAATGAGCAGTTCTTC CASSGLAGQVDNEQFF
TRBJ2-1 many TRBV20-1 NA TGCAGTGCTAGAATCGAGGGCGGGTGGGAGAATGAGCAGTTCTTC CSARIEGGWENEQFF
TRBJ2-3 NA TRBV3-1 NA TGTGCCAGCAGCCACAGGGGATTTTATGACACAGATACGCAGTATTTT CASSHRGFYDTDTQYF
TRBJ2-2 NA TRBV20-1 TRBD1 TGCAGTGCCGCCGAGGGGGCGGACAACACCGGGGAGCTGTTTTTT CSAAEGADNTGELFF
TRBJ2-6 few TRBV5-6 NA TGTGCCAGCAGCTTGGTTTCAGAGTCTGGGGCCAACGTCCTGACTTTC CASSLVSESGANVLTF